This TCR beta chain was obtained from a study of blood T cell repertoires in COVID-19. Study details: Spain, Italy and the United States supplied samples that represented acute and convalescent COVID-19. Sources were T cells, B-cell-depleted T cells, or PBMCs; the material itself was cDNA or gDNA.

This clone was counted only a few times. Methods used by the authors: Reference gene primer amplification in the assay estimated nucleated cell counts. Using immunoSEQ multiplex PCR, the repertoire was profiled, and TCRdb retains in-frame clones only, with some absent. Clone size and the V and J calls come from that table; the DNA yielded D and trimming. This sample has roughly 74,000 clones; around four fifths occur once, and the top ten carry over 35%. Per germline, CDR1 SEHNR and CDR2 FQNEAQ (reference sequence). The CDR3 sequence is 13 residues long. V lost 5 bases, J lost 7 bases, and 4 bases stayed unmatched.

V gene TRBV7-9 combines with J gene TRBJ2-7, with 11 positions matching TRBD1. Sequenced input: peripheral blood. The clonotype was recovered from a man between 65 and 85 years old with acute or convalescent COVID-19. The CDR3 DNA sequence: TGTGCCAGCAGCACCCGGGACAGGGGGGAGCAGTACTTC. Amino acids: CASSTRDRGEQYF.